This T cell receptor beta chain was observed in a study of T-cell memory formation after mild COVID-19. MiXCR, run by TCRdb on the 5' RACE reads, gives a single entry per CDR3 protein. The table has 150,000 to 200,000 distinct CDR3 sequences, around 30% seen once. This CDR3 has 17 residues. The V gene's germline CDR1 is KGHDR and CDR2 SFDVKD. The ends lost 0 bases at V and 10 bases at J; junction bases unmatched: 13. This clonotype has just a few counts. The clonotype originates from an adult woman who had mild COVID-19 (a few samples of this study predate the infection). Cell type and time point are not known. The sequenced sample consisted of PBMCs or a T cell subset sorted from them (not recorded which). The chain carries TRBV24-1 and TRBJ2-1; 8 bases fit TRBD1. As DNA, the CDR3 is TGTGCCACCAGTGATTTGGCCCCTGGGACAGGCTTATGGGAGCAGTTCTTC. Translation: CATSDLAPGTGLWEQFF.